This T cell receptor (beta chain) derives from a study of tumor and adjacent non-tumor tissue in lung cancer. Study-wide results and caveats: In normal lung, the top 100 clones were significantly more dominant than in tumor.

Three rounds of nested PCR, following a modified ARM-PCR protocol, produced the TCRbeta library. TCRdb reprocessed the multiplex PCR reads with MiXCR, giving one entry per CDR3 protein. This sample has around 70,000 distinct CDR3 sequences; less than 80% occur once, and the top ten carry 28%. Germline values: CDR1 DFQATT, CDR2 SNEGSKA (reference sequence). CDR3 length: 16 amino acids. No cell sorting was done before RNA was extracted from the tissue. The count of this clonotype is one. Its antigen is currently unknown. Sequence at one end of the junction differs from germline and may be a read error. The material sequenced was lung tumor tissue. The clonotype was recovered from a man aged 55 to 70 with non-small cell lung cancer. The chain combines TRBV20-1 with TRBJ2-3; 7 bases are shared with TRBD2. CDR3 in amino acids: CCARGASGRAADTQYF. In DNA, the CDR3 is TGCTGTGCCCGAGGGGCTAGTGGGAGGGCCGCGGATACGCAATATTTT.